This TCR beta chain was recovered during a study of shared clonotypes between healthy human individuals (TCRdb year 2020). A note on the overall study: A few men and two women, aged 18 to 49 years, made up the cohort. Per donor, three plates each were used for CD4 naive and CD4 memory, two for CD8 naive, and one for CD8 memory. To estimate repertoire size and how much clonotype sharing occurs between individuals, the study deeply sequenced the blood TCR repertoires of five healthy adults. To increase sequencing depth and limit assay-specific biases, TCR repertoire library preparation and sequencing were carried out by different laboratories using diverse techniques. Per donor, leukapheresis produced somewhere between about 0.8 and 9 billion PBMCs.

CD8 naive samples were CD45RO-negative cells positively selected for CCR7, giving a CD45RA+CCR7+ population that excluded TemRA cells. Healthy HIV-negative adults with no recently reported acute infections or vaccinations were included as donors. Only Caucasian adults living in Nashville, Tennessee, USA were represented among the donors. After blood collection by leukapheresis, PBMCs were isolated using Ficoll-Histopaque density gradient centrifugation and then cryopreserved in the vapor phase of liquid nitrogen. Analytical flow cytometry was used to check the purity and quantity of each magnetically sorted T cell population. Genomic DNA was isolated from each sorted fraction and quantified by UV absorbance on a Nanodrop 2000c. The research as a whole found: Incomplete sequencing was indicated by rarefaction of sorted-subset datasets, despite the large sequencing depth. Sampling was restricted to blood, and TCR repertoires in tissue are likely to differ from TCR repertoires in blood. Pairwise subsampling led to the expectation that sequencing depth would affect the degree of clonotype sharing among donors. The small number of donors limited the genetic and exposure-history diversity represented. Compared with non-shared clonotypes, clonotypes shared by all four sorted-subset donors had higher generation probabilities. Estimated clonotype richness was generally larger for naive than for memory subsets. When four donors were compared, the shared fraction of clonotypes was about 5% for naive CD4, 3.5% to 4% for naive CD8, more than 2% for memory CD4, and 0.4% for memory CD8.

Concerning this clone: Its antigen is not yet known. Within one base of it there is no much larger clone, and no base qualities were kept.

The CDR3, cysteine through phenylalanine, is 15 amino acids long. Left in the record is the CDR3 DNA by itself, 45 bases read in frame from the first base. Looking up the germline V gene (reference sequence) yields CDR1 LNHNV and CDR2 YYDKDF. V and J lose 0 bases and 4 bases, and a span of 10 bases separates them. Using the deep immunoSEQ assay, TCR CDR3 regions were amplified from genomic DNA by multiplex PCR. Extracted genomic DNA from each cell subset was distributed evenly across all wells of several immunoSEQ 96-well plates, and each plate was treated as a replicate. Each replicate PCR for sorted subsets received around 200 ng genomic DNA, equal to 28,000 or so T cell genomes. Purified libraries were measured with a Qubit 3.0 fluorometer, size-checked on a Bioanalyzer 2100, and measured again with the KAPA Library Quantification kit. Every immunoSEQ 96-well plate was sequenced on a separate single-read 150-cycle Illumina NextSeq 550 flow cell. The authors' analysis ran thus. Because only junctional sequences without quality scores were contained in the immunoSEQ output, filtering matching that applied to full-length reads could not be performed. Sequences were annotated with PyIR, a Python wrapper for IgBLAST v1.9, and V/J genes and CDR3 were assigned using IMGT germline references. Reads were filtered out if the reads had weak V/J assignments (E-value above 1e-6), no CDR3, stop codons, out-of-frame junctions, or ambiguous translated residues. V3J clonotypes were defined by identical inferred V gene, J gene, and CDR3 amino acid sequence. To compute the percentage overlap between repertoires, the number of shared unique clonotypes was divided by the size of the smaller repertoire. RTK rarefaction, the Chao1 estimator, and Recon v2.1 estimates of unobserved clonotypes were used to assess repertoire richness. Generation probabilities were computed with OLGA for all TCRbeta clonotypes obtained by the gDNA method from several donors. TCRdb's version of the immuneACCESS table is confined to in-frame rearrangements and falls short of the full clone set. An unresolved V gene accounts for under half of the shortfall where checked; the remainder is of unknown origin. V and J calls plus clone size are reproduced from that table; the DNA served to infer D and trimming. This sample comprises about 1,800,000 clones, about 95% of them detected only once. The leading ten clones occupy approximately 1% of the sample.

This sequence originates from a man aged 18 to 30 in good health. Sample: naive CD8+ T cells sorted from blood. This sample's cell subset or site label indicates: CD45RA+CCR7+. The rearrangement joined TRBV15 to TRBJ1-5; the D gene remains uncertain. The DNA is as follows: TGTGCCACCAGCAGAGACGCGGGGTCGAATCAGCCCCAGCATTTT. It codes for CATSRDAGSNQPQHF.